This T cell receptor (beta chain) stems from a study of blood T cells in healthy people across ages. Germline CDR1 and CDR2: SGHVS and FNYEAQ. The germline V and J ends were trimmed by 3 bases and 3 bases, with 17 bases remaining between them. This CDR3 has 16 amino acids. With a J-beta primer mix and a sample-barcoded 5' primer, a second PCR ran about 7 to 12 cycles. Using its own MiXCR run on the 5' RACE reads, TCRdb lists one record per CDR3 protein. Among about 800,000 distinct CDR3 sequences, about 25% were seen once, and the ten largest hold 3% to 4%. These same data were also listed under a study on T cells of mothers and their children. That work contributes: From each mother came over 9.5 million TCR beta CDR3 reads, and from each child came approximately 2.8 million.

The gene calls are TRBV7-6 and TRBJ2-5; a possible D gene is TRBD1 (7 bases). This sequence originates from a boy younger than 18 in good health. Sequencing input: blood. DNA for the CDR3: TGTGCCAGCAGCTTGCCACCAGGGGGGCCCAAAGAGACCCAGTACTTC. Translating gives CASSLPPGGPKETQYF.